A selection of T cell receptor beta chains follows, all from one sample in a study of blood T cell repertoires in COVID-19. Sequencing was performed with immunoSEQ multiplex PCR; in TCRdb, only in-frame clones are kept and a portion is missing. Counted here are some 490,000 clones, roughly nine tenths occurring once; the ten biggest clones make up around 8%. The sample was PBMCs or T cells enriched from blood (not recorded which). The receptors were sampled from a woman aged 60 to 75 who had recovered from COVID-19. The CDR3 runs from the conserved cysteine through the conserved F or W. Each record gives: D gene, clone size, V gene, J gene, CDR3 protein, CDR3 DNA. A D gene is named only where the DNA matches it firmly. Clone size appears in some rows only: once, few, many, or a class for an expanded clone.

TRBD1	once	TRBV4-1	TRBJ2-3	CASSQSGQASTDTQYF	TGCGCCAGCAGCCAGTCCGGACAGGCGAGCACAGATACGCAGTATTTT
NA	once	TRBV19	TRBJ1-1	CASTLQGATEAFF	TGTGCCAGTACCCTACAGGGCGCCACTGAAGCTTTCTTT
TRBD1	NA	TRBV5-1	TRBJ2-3	CASRGQVITDTQYF	TGCGCCAGCAGAGGACAGGTAATCACAGATACGCAGTATTTT
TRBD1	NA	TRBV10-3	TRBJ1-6	CATHTGAGSPLHF	TGTGCCACCCACACAGGGGCTGGGTCACCCCTCCACTTT
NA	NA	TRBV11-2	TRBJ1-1	CASTRPRGDGNTEAFF	TGTGCCAGCACAAGGCCCCGCGGGGACGGGAACACTGAAGCTTTCTTT
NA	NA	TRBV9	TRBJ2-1	CASSVATFPQASEQFF	TGTGCCAGCAGCGTAGCCACCTTCCCGCAAGCTTCAGAGCAGTTCTTC
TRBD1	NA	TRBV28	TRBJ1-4	CASSSPGQGNEKLFF	TGTGCCAGCAGTTCGCCGGGACAGGGTAATGAAAAACTGTTTTTT
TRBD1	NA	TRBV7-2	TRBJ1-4	CASSLAATGSLEKLFF	TGTGCCAGCAGCTTGGCCGCGACAGGGTCCCTCGAAAAACTGTTTTTT
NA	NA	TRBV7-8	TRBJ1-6	CASSFGAVNSPLHF	TGTGCCAGCAGCTTTGGGGCGGTTAATTCACCCCTCCACTTT
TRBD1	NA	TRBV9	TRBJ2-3	CASSAGSGDRGLLDTQYF	TGTGCCAGCAGCGCGGGGAGTGGGGACAGGGGTTTACTAGATACGCAGTATTTT
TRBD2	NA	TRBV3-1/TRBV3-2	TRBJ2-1	CASSHAGGYNEQFF	TGTGCCAGCAGCCACGCGGGGGGATACAATGAGCAGTTCTTC
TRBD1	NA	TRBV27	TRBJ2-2	CASSWTGGSTGELFF	TGTGCCAGCAGTTGGACAGGGGGCTCAACCGGGGAGCTGTTTTTT
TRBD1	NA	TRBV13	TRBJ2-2	CASSLARTGGGTGELFF	TGTGCCAGCAGCTTAGCCCGGACAGGGGGCGGGACCGGGGAGCTGTTTTTT
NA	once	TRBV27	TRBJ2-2	CASTYLTGSRELFF	TGTGCCAGCACCTACTTGACAGGTTCCCGGGAGCTGTTTTTT
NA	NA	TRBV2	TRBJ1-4	CASSGQGNEKLFF	TGTGCCAGCAGTGGACAAGGAAATGAAAAACTGTTTTTT
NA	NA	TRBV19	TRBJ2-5	CASRREETQYF	TGTGCCAGTAGGAGAGAAGAGACCCAGTACTTC
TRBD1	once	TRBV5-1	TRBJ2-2	CASSRDRDTGELFF	TGCGCCAGCAGCCGGGACAGGGACACCGGGGAGCTGTTTTTT
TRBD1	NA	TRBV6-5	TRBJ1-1	CASNRDRVAGTEAFF	TGTGCCAGCAACCGGGACAGGGTAGCAGGAACTGAAGCTTTCTTT
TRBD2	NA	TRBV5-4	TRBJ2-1	CASSPSGTTYNEQFF	TGTGCCAGCAGCCCTTCCGGGACTACCTACAATGAGCAGTTCTTC
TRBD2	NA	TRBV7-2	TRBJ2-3	CASSPGGADTQYF	TGTGCCAGCAGTCCTGGGGGGGCAGATACGCAGTATTTT
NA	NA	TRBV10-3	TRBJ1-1	CAIWGEEFEAFF	TGTGCCATCTGGGGGGAGGAGTTTGAAGCTTTCTTT
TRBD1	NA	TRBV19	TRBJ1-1	CASSRGTGEAVANTEAFF	TGTGCCAGTAGTAGGGGGACAGGGGAGGCAGTTGCGAACACTGAAGCTTTCTTT
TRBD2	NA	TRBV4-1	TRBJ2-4	CASSQGVGGVLAKNIQYF	TGCGCCAGCAGCCAAGGGGTGGGGGGGGTACTAGCCAAAAACATTCAGTACTTC
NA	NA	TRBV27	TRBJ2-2	CATKLVSTGELFF	TGTGCCACCAAACTAGTATCCACCGGGGAGCTGTTTTTT
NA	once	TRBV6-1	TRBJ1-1	CASSQQGGTEAFF	TGTGCCAGCAGCCAACAAGGGGGTACTGAAGCTTTCTTT
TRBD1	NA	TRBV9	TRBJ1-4	CASSAGQGGSEKLFF	TGTGCCAGCAGCGCCGGACAGGGGGGGAGTGAAAAACTGTTTTTT
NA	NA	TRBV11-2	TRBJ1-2	CASSLVRGLGWRDYGYTF	TGTGCCAGCAGCTTAGTTCGTGGTCTGGGATGGAGGGACTATGGCTACACCTTC
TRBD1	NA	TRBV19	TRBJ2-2	CASSSRDSKTGELFF	TGTGCCAGTAGTAGCCGGGACAGCAAAACCGGGGAGCTGTTTTTT
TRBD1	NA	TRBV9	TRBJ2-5	CASSAGDRDDVTQYF	TGTGCCAGCAGCGCCGGGGACAGGGACGATGTGACCCAGTACTTC
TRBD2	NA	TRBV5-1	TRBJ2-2	CASISLGGGENTGELFF	TGCGCCAGCATCTCCCTCGGGGGGGGCGAAAACACCGGGGAGCTGTTTTTT
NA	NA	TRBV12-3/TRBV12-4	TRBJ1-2	CASSFRVDGYTF	TGTGCCAGCAGTTTCCGGGTTGATGGCTACACCTTC
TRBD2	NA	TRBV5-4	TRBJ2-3	CASSSPGTSGGTDTQYF	TGTGCCAGCAGTTCCCCCGGGACTAGCGGGGGAACAGATACGCAGTATTTT
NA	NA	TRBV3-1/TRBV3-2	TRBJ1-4	CASSQGWGGDEKLFF	TGTGCCAGCAGCCAAGGTTGGGGGGGCGATGAAAAACTGTTTTTT
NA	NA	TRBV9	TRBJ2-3	CASSQRGTFEIGVRDTQYF	TGTGCCAGCAGCCAGAGGGGGACATTTGAGATAGGGGTAAGAGATACGCAGTATTTT
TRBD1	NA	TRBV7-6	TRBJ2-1	CASSFTGVPYNEQFF	TGTGCCAGCAGCTTTACAGGGGTCCCCTACAATGAGCAGTTCTTC
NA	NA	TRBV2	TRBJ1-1	CASSAGQTNTEAFF	TGTGCCAGCAGCGCCGGACAGACGAACACTGAAGCTTTCTTT
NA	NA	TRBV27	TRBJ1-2	CASSLKQGGYGYTF	TGTGCCAGCAGTTTGAAACAGGGTGGCTATGGCTACACCTTC
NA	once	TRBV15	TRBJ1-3	CATSLTPPGAIYF	TGTGCCACCAGCCTCACACCCCCGGGAGCCATATATTTT
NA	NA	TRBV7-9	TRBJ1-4	CASSLVSTDYYEKLFF	TGTGCCAGCAGCTTAGTTAGCACAGACTACTATGAAAAACTGTTTTTT
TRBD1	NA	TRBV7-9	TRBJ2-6	CASSPQGSGANVLTF	TGTGCCAGCAGCCCACAGGGGTCCGGGGCCAACGTCCTGACTTTC
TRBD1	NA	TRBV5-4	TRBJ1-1	CASSLAGGYTEAFF	TGTGCCAGCAGCTTGGCAGGGGGGTACACTGAAGCTTTCTTT
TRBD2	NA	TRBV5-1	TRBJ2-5	CASSLTSGGPVRTQYF	TGCGCCAGCAGCTTGACTAGCGGGGGTCCAGTCCGAACCCAGTACTTC
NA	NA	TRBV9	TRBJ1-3	CASSVSVPSSGNTIYF	TGTGCCAGCAGCGTATCTGTTCCTTCCTCTGGAAACACCATATATTTT
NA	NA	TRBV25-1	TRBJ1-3	CASSRRDSGNTIYF	TGTGCCAGCAGCCGACGGGACTCTGGAAACACCATATATTTT
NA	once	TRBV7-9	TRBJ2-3	CASSAEGADTQYF	TGTGCCAGCAGCGCCGAGGGGGCAGATACGCAGTATTTT
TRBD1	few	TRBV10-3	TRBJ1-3	CATGQRWDGNTIYF	TGTGCCACGGGACAGCGCTGGGACGGAAACACCATATATTTT
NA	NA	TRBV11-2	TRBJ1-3	CASSLTAAFSGNTIYF	TGTGCCAGCAGCTTAACGGCGGCGTTCTCTGGAAACACCATATATTTT
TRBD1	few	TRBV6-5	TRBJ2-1	CASSWTGTGGYNEQFF	TGTGCCAGCAGTTGGACAGGGACAGGGGGCTACAATGAGCAGTTCTTC
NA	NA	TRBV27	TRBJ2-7	CASSLSDSLAYEQYF	TGTGCCAGCAGTTTATCGGACAGTCTAGCCTACGAGCAGTACTTC
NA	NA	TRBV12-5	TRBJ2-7	CASGRTLSYEQYF	TGTGCTAGTGGCCGGACACTCTCCTACGAGCAGTACTTC
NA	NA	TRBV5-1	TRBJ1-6	CASSLGQGGPYNSPLHF	TGCGCCAGCAGCTTGGGTCAGGGTGGCCCATATAATTCACCCCTCCACTTT